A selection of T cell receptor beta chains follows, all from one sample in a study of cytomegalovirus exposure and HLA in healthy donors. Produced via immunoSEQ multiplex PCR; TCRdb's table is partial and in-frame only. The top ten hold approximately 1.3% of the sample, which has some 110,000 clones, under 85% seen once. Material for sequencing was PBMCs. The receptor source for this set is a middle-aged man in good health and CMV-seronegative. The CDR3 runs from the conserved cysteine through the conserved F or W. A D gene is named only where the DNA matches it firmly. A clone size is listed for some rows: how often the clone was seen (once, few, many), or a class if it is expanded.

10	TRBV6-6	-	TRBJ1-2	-	TGTGCCAGCAGTTTGGCTGGCTACACCTTC	CASSLAGYTF
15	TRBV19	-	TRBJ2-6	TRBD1	TGTGCCAGTAGTACCACAGGGGGAGGGGCCAACGTCCTGACTTTC	CASSTTGGGANVLTF
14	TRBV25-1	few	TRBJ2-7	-	TGTGCCAGCAGTCCAGGGATGAGTACCTACGAGCAGTACTTC	CASSPGMSTYEQYF
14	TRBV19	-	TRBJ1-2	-	TGTGCCAGTAGTATTCAGACAGGATCCTATGGCTACACCTTC	CASSIQTGSYGYTF
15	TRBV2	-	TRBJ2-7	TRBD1	TGTGCCAGCAGGGGACGGACAGGGGAGGCCCACGAGCAGTACTTC	CASRGRTGEAHEQYF
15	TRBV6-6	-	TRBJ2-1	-	TGTGCCAGCAGTTATGGGACTCCCTCCTACAATGAGCAGTTCTTC	CASSYGTPSYNEQFF
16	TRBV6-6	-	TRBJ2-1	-	TGTGCCAGCAGTTACTATGGGGCCAGGTCCTACAATGAGCAGTTCTTC	CASSYYGARSYNEQFF
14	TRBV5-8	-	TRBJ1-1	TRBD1	TGTGCCAGCAGCTCGGGACAGGCGAACACTGAAGCTTTCTTT	CASSSGQANTEAFF
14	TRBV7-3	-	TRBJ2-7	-	TGTGCCAGCAGCTTAGCAGGGGTTCCAGACGAGCAGTACTTC	CASSLAGVPDEQYF
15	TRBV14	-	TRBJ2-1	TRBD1	TGTGCCAGCAGCCTCGACAGGGGGGTTCGGAATGAGCAGTTCTTC	CASSLDRGVRNEQFF
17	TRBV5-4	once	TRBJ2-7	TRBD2	TGTGCCAGCAGCCGGTCTAGCGGGGGGGCCCCGACCTACGAGCAGTACTTC	CASSRSSGGAPTYEQYF
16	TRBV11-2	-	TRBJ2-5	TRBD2	TGTGCCAGCAGCCCCCTCCCCGGGACTAACCAAGAGACCCAGTACTTC	CASSPLPGTNQETQYF
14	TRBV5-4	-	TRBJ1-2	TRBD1	TGTGCCAGCAGCCGGGGACAGGGGCTTTTTGGCTACACCTTC	CASSRGQGLFGYTF
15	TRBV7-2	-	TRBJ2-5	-	TGTGCCAGCAGCGTATCAGGGGTTCCCATGGGTGAGCAGTACTTC	CASSVSGVPMGEQYF
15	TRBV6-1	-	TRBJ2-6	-	TGTGCCAGCCCCTCGGAGCCCTCTGGGGCCAACGTCCTGACTTTC	CASPSEPSGANVLTF
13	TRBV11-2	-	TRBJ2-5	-	TGTGCCAGCAGCTTATCAAGGGGAGAGACCCAGTACTTC	CASSLSRGETQYF
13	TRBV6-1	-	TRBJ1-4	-	TGTGCCAGCAGACCAGGGTTACATGAAAAACTGTTTTTT	CASRPGLHEKLFF
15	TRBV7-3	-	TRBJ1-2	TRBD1	TGTGCCAGCAGCCCGGGGGGGGACAGAGGTCGGGGCTACACCTTC	CASSPGGDRGRGYTF
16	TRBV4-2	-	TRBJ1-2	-	TGTGCCAGCAGCCAAGTGGACAGCGCCCTCGAGGCTGGCTACACCTTC	CASSQVDSALEAGYTF
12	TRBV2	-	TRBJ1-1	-	TGTGCCAGCAGCGTAGACAATCCCGAAGCTTTCTTT	CASSVDNPEAFF
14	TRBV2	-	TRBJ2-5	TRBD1	TGTGCCAGCAGGAGGACAGGGGGGGAAGAGACCCAGTACTTC	CASRRTGGEETQYF
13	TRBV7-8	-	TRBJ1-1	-	TGTGCCAGCAGCTTACTGGAGGACACTGAAGCTTTCTTT	CASSLLEDTEAFF
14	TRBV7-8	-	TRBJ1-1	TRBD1	TGTGCCAGCAGCCTAAGGGACAGTAACACTGAAGCTTTCTTT	CASSLRDSNTEAFF